This entry is about one TCR beta chain. The antigen remains undetermined. These data belong to a study of cytomegalovirus exposure and HLA in healthy donors. Germline CDR1 reads LNHDA; CDR2 reads SQIVND (reference sequence). Germline trimming cut 5 bases from V and 5 bases from J; bases unmatched to any gene: 6. The CDR3 sequence is 15 residues long. In the PCR, 60 Vbeta and 13 Jbeta primers were used. Clones were sequenced by immunoSEQ multiplex PCR, and TCRdb holds only the in-frame ones, with some missing. This table has about 92,000 clones, approximately 84% appearing once. Overall study findings and caveats: Earlier analysis looked at TCR beta V segments, and most were productive about 87% or about 30% of the time. Presence/absence analyses rested on an assumption that sequencing depth was roughly uniform across donors. In a later analysis, HLA-associated beta chains showed higher expansion and lower generation probabilities than comparable chains.

The chain uses TRBV19 and TRBJ2-1, with TRBD2 matching 10 bases. Sequenced sample: PBMCs. The clonotype originates from a woman under 30 in good health and CMV-seropositive. CDR3 nucleotide sequence: TGTGCCAGTAGTTGGGTTCTAGCGGGGGACAATGAGCAGTTCTTC. Its translation: CASSWVLAGDNEQFF.